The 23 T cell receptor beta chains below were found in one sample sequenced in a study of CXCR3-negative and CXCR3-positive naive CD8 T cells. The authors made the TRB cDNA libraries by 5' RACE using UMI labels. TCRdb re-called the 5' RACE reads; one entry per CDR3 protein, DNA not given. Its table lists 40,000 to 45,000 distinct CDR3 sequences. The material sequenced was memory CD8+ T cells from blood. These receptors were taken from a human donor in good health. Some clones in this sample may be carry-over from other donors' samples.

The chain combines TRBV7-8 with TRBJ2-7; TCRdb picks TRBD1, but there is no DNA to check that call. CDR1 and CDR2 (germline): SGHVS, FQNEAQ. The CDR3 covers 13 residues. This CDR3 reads CASSSRAVEEQYF.

Here the CDR3 reads CASSLGAATTYEQYF. The genes are TRBV11-2 and TRBJ2-7. This CDR3 has 15 residues. Germline V gene data show CDR1 as SGHAT and CDR2 as FQNNGV.

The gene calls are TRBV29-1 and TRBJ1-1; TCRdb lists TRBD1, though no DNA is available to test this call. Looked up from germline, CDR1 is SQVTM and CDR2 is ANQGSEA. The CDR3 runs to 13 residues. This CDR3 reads CSVSGTAGPEAFF.

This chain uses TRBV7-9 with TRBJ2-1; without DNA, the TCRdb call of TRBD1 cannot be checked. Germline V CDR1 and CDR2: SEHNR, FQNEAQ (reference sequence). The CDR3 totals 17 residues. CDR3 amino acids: CASSLARGRGSYNEQFF.

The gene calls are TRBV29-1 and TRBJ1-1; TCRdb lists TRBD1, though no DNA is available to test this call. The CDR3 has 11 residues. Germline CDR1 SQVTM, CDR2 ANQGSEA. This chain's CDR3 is CIVDSGPEAFF.

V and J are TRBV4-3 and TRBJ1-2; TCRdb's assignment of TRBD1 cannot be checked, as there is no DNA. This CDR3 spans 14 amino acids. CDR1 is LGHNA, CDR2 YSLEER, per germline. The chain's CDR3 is CASSQGEANYGYTF.

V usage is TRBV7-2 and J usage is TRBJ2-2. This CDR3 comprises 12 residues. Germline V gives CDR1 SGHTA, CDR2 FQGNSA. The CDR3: CASSLGNGELFF.

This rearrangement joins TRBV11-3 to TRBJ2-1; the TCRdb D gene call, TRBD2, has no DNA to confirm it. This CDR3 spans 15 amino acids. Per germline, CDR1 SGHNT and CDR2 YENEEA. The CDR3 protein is CASSRALAGYNEQFF.

Here the CDR3 reads CASSQDRSGPYNEQFF. This chain links TRBV4-3 with TRBJ2-1. This CDR3 is 16 amino acids long. CDR1 and CDR2 from the germline V gene are LGHNA and YSLEER.

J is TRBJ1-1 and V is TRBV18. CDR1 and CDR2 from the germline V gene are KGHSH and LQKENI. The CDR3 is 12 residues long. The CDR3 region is CASSPQNTEAFF. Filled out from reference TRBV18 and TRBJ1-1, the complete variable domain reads NAGVMQNPRHLVRRRGQEARLRCSPMKGHSHVYWYRQLPEEGLKFMVYLQKENIIDESGMPKERFSAEFPKEGPSILRIQQVVRGDSAAYFCASSPQNTEAFFGQGTRLTVV.

The CDR3 protein is CASTEGTYYEQYF. The V call is TRBV3-1, the J call TRBJ2-7; with no DNA, the TCRdb D assignment of TRBD2 cannot be verified. CDR1 is LGHDT, CDR2 YNNKEL, per germline (reference sequence). The CDR3 is 13 residues long.

The CDR3 loop reads CASSWFPDRRWELFF. The J gene is TRBJ2-2, the V gene TRBV12-3 or TRBV12-4; with no DNA, the TCRdb D assignment of TRBD1 cannot be verified. The CDR3 has 15 amino acids.

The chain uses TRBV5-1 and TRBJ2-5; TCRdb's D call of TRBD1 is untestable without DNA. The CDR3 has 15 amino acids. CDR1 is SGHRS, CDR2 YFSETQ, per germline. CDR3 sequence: CASSLEVPHRETQYF.

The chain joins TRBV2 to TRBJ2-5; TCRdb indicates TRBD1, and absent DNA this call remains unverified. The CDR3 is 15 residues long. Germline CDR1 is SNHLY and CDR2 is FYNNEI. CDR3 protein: CASSEGTGGTETQYF.

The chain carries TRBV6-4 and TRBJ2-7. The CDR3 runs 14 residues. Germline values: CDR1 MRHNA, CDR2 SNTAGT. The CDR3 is CASSDSTPSWEQYF.

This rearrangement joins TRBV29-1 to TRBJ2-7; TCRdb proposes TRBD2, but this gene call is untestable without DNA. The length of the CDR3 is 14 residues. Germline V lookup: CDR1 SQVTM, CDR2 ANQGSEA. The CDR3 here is CSVLPEGYTYEQYF.

CDR3 sequence reads: CSARDPIRETSYNEQFF. V usage is TRBV20-1 and J usage is TRBJ2-1; TCRdb selects TRBD1, and the lack of DNA leaves this call unchecked. Germline V gene data show CDR1 as DFQATT and CDR2 as SNEGSKA (reference sequence). The CDR3 is 17 residues long.

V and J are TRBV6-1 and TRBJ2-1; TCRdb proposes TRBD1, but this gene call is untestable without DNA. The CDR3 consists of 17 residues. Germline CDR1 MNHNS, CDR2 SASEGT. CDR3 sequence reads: CASRGPAGGLLDNEQFF.

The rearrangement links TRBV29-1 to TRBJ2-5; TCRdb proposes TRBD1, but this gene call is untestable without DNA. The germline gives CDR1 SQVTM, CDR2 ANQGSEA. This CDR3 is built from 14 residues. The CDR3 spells CSVTGVRIQETQYF.

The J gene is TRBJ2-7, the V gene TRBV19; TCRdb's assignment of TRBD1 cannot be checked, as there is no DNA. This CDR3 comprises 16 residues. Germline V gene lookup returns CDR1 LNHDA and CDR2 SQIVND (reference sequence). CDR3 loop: CASSMSLRDRSYEQYF. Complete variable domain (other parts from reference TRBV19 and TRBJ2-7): DGGITQSPKYLFRKEGQNVTLSCEQNLNHDAMYWYRQDPGQGLRLIYYSQIVNDFQKGDIAEGYSVSREKKESFPLTVTSAQKNPTAFYLCASSMSLRDRSYEQYFGPGTRLTVT.

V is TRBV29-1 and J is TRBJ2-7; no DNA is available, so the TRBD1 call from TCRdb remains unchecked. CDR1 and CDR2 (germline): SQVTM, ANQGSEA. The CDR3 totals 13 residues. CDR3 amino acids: CSVVGTDLREQYF.

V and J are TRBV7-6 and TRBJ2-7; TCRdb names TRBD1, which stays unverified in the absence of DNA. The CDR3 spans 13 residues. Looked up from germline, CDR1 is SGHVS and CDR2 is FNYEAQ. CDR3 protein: CASSLGQANEQYF.

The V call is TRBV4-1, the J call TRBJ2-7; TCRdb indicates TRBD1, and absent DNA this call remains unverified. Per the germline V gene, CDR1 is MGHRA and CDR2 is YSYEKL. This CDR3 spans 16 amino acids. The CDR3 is CASSQDYTGEWYEQYF.